The present T cell receptor beta chain was sequenced within a study of T-cell memory formation after mild COVID-19. Study at large: The TCR clusters were mostly specific to one donor.

Constant-segment-primed 5'RACE gave TCR alpha and TCR beta cDNA libraries with sample barcodes and UMIs. A single record per CDR3 protein comes from TCRdb applying MiXCR to the 5' RACE reads. This table holds 30,000 to 50,000 distinct CDR3 sequences, about 6.1% found once. Germline CDR1 reads MNHEY; CDR2 reads SVGEGT. CDR3 size: 15 residues. V was pared by 6 bases and J by 4 bases, with 16 bases between. There are a few counts of this clonotype. What it recognizes is unknown. Overall study results and limits: The second-wave clones peaking on day 37 were not confirmed as SARS-CoV-2-specific. Within pre-infection memory, some responding clones were found, suggesting cross-reactive memory joined.

This TCR derives from an adult who had mild COVID-19 (a few samples of this study predate the infection). Cell type and time point are not known. V is TRBV6-2 or TRBV6-3 and J is TRBJ1-5, with D possibly TRBD1 on 6 matching bases. Sequencing was carried out using PBMCs or a T cell subset sorted from them (not recorded which). In DNA, the CDR3 is TGTGCCAGCAGCCCAGGGGTCGCAGATAATCAGCCCCAGCATTTT. Translation gives CASSPGVADNQPQHF.